Listed below are T cell receptor beta chains from one sample, sequenced in a study of blood T cell repertoires in COVID-19. Data came from immunoSEQ multiplex PCR; TCRdb stores just in-frame clones and leaves some out. The table includes approximately 200,000 clones, about nine tenths detected once. The source material was peripheral blood. Receptor source: a man between 65 and 79 years old with active or convalescent COVID-19. Both conserved end residues are trimmed from each CDR3. Fields, in order: J gene, V gene, clone size, CDR3 protein. Only part of the rows carry a size: once, few, many, or a class if the clone is expanded.

J gene: TRBJ2-7
V gene: TRBV18
clone size: NA
CDR3 protein: ASSPPTSIEQY

J gene: TRBJ2-1
V gene: TRBV28
clone size: NA
CDR3 protein: ASTTLV

J gene: TRBJ2-7
V gene: TRBV6-5
clone size: NA
CDR3 protein: ASSPNRAISEQY

J gene: TRBJ2-7
V gene: TRBV12-3/TRBV12-4
clone size: NA
CDR3 protein: ASSSGQDYEQY

J gene: TRBJ2-2
V gene: TRBV28
clone size: NA
CDR3 protein: AGGKNTGELF

J gene: TRBJ2-5
V gene: TRBV5-6
clone size: NA
CDR3 protein: ASSQTGGFQETQY

J gene: TRBJ2-3
V gene: TRBV27
clone size: NA
CDR3 protein: ASSPGTDTQY

J gene: TRBJ2-3
V gene: TRBV6-5
clone size: NA
CDR3 protein: ASSSNTDTQY

J gene: TRBJ1-1
V gene: TRBV4-3
clone size: NA
CDR3 protein: ASSQVAGLAAF

J gene: TRBJ1-5
V gene: TRBV28
clone size: NA
CDR3 protein: ASKVTYNQPQH

J gene: TRBJ2-3
V gene: TRBV5-1
clone size: NA
CDR3 protein: ASSLLLRGGGTDTQY

J gene: TRBJ2-1
V gene: TRBV20-1
clone size: NA
CDR3 protein: SASMGRESLVKQF

J gene: TRBJ1-6
V gene: TRBV11-2
clone size: NA
CDR3 protein: ASSLEPGQGRTPLH

J gene: TRBJ1-1
V gene: TRBV7-2
clone size: NA
CDR3 protein: ASSPRPGQGIMNTEAF

J gene: TRBJ2-3
V gene: TRBV5-4
clone size: once
CDR3 protein: ASSLGTVSTDTQY

J gene: TRBJ2-7
V gene: TRBV5-4
clone size: NA
CDR3 protein: ASQAGGPRYEQY

J gene: TRBJ2-1
V gene: TRBV12-5
clone size: NA
CDR3 protein: ASGTTGAEQF

J gene: TRBJ1-2
V gene: TRBV13
clone size: NA
CDR3 protein: ASSPPGGRGYT

J gene: TRBJ2-5
V gene: TRBV27
clone size: NA
CDR3 protein: ASSPTSGRAPETQY

J gene: TRBJ1-1
V gene: TRBV11-2
clone size: NA
CDR3 protein: ASSLDHGGTNTEAF

J gene: TRBJ1-5
V gene: TRBV27
clone size: NA
CDR3 protein: ARRDRVNQPQH

J gene: TRBJ1-2
V gene: TRBV7-9
clone size: NA
CDR3 protein: ASSLGTGWDYGYT

J gene: TRBJ2-1
V gene: TRBV5-1
clone size: once
CDR3 protein: ASSLAGTGGDNEQF

J gene: TRBJ1-3
V gene: TRBV10-3
clone size: once
CDR3 protein: AIRPGGGSGNTIY

J gene: TRBJ2-2
V gene: TRBV5-1
clone size: once
CDR3 protein: ASSQITGVGTGELF

J gene: TRBJ1-5
V gene: TRBV7-2
clone size: NA
CDR3 protein: ASSFEANQPQH

J gene: TRBJ1-2
V gene: TRBV19
clone size: NA
CDR3 protein: ASKQSGGNYGYT

J gene: TRBJ1-5
V gene: TRBV6-6
clone size: NA
CDR3 protein: ASSSGGWNQPQH

J gene: TRBJ1-1
V gene: TRBV6-2/TRBV6-3
clone size: once
CDR3 protein: ASSYGGPPNTEAF

J gene: TRBJ2-7
V gene: TRBV15
clone size: once
CDR3 protein: ATSSAGGTYEQY

J gene: TRBJ2-5
V gene: TRBV19
clone size: NA
CDR3 protein: ASRRDSQETQY

J gene: TRBJ2-1
V gene: TRBV7-8
clone size: NA
CDR3 protein: ASSLTPYNEQF

J gene: TRBJ1-6
V gene: TRBV11-3
clone size: once
CDR3 protein: ASSFAGTGLCSPLH

J gene: TRBJ1-4
V gene: TRBV5-1
clone size: NA
CDR3 protein: ASSSGQGVVEKLF

J gene: TRBJ1-1
V gene: TRBV18
clone size: NA
CDR3 protein: ASSPKAGGLGTEAF

J gene: TRBJ1-2
V gene: TRBV29-1
clone size: few
CDR3 protein: SVGQSNYGYT

J gene: TRBJ1-5
V gene: TRBV6-2/TRBV6-3
clone size: NA
CDR3 protein: ASSSGVFETNQPQH

J gene: TRBJ2-1
V gene: TRBV2
clone size: NA
CDR3 protein: ASFRGVDRGVGNEQF

J gene: TRBJ1-4
V gene: TRBV5-6
clone size: NA
CDR3 protein: ASSSPGQAHATNEKLF

J gene: TRBJ1-2
V gene: TRBV6-1
clone size: NA
CDR3 protein: ASSEDSLFYGYT

J gene: TRBJ2-3
V gene: TRBV27
clone size: NA
CDR3 protein: ASTPYTSGSRTDTQY

J gene: TRBJ2-7
V gene: TRBV5-8
clone size: NA
CDR3 protein: ASRVGTPSSYEQY

J gene: TRBJ2-7
V gene: TRBV3-1/TRBV3-2
clone size: few
CDR3 protein: ASSLRGVDEQY

J gene: TRBJ2-5
V gene: TRBV5-1
clone size: NA
CDR3 protein: ASSLEAREWARTQY

J gene: TRBJ2-2
V gene: TRBV3-1/TRBV3-2
clone size: NA
CDR3 protein: ASSQSLLGRGTGELF

J gene: TRBJ1-2
V gene: TRBV28
clone size: NA
CDR3 protein: ASSSGQGAYGYT

J gene: TRBJ1-1
V gene: TRBV19
clone size: NA
CDR3 protein: ASRILLTGRNTEAF

J gene: TRBJ2-3
V gene: TRBV7-2
clone size: NA
CDR3 protein: ASNIASGRTDTQY

J gene: TRBJ2-3
V gene: TRBV30
clone size: NA
CDR3 protein: AWSGLRLAGQADTQY

J gene: TRBJ2-3
V gene: TRBV7-7
clone size: NA
CDR3 protein: ASSYPGDTQY